This T cell receptor beta chain is from a study of T-cell reconstitution after alpha-beta-depleted transplantation in children. This clonotype appeared a few times. Germline assignment: CDR1 LGHNA and CDR2 YSLEER. This CDR3 has 15 amino acids. V was trimmed by 2 bases and J by 2 bases, leaving 13 bases between them. During its preparation, the TCRbeta library received unique molecular identifiers. TCRdb re-derived calls from the PCR reads in MiXCR, one entry per CDR3 protein. The data hold about 400,000 distinct CDR3 sequences, with approximately 20% observed a single time. The rearrangement links TRBV4-3 to TRBJ2-7; D could derive from TRBD1 or TRBD2 (5 bases each). Sequenced here: PBMCs from the stem cell graft donor, sampled from the stem cell graft. This clonotype was obtained from a human donor who donated a stem cell graft to a child with acute myeloid leukemia. The CDR3 nucleotides read TGCGCCAGCAGCCAACTAGGGGCGAGGGCCTACGAGCAGTACTTC. This codes for CASSQLGARAYEQYF.